This TCR beta chain was sequenced during a study of T cell responses to AZD1222 COVID-19 vaccine. Study-wide results and caveats: Rises in breadth and depth of Spike-specific TCRs came after two AZD1222 doses. There were repertoire samples only from the period after the peak T cell response. Donors were largely white British and mainly female; clonal diversity was possibly underestimated. Unmutated variant regions reportedly attract nearly half of all spike-specific TCRs.

Sequenced by immunoSEQ multiplex PCR; TCRdb stores in-frame clones only, minus some. The data contain more than 95,000 clones, 88% of them seen just once; the ten biggest clones take up around 8.7%. The length of the CDR3 is 14 residues. Germline lookup yields CDR1 SGHNT and CDR2 YYREEE (reference sequence). V gave up 4 bases and J gave up 3 bases; unmatched junction bases: 0. About this clone itself: Its antigen is unknown.

Specimen: peripheral blood, collected on day 0 of AZD1222 vaccination. The TCR sequence derives from an adult in good health. V usage is TRBV5-4 and J usage is TRBJ2-7, with TRBD2 matching over 14 bases. As DNA, the CDR3 is TGTGCCAGCAGCGGGACTAGCGGGAGCTACGAGCAGTACTTC. Amino acids: CASSGTSGSYEQYF.